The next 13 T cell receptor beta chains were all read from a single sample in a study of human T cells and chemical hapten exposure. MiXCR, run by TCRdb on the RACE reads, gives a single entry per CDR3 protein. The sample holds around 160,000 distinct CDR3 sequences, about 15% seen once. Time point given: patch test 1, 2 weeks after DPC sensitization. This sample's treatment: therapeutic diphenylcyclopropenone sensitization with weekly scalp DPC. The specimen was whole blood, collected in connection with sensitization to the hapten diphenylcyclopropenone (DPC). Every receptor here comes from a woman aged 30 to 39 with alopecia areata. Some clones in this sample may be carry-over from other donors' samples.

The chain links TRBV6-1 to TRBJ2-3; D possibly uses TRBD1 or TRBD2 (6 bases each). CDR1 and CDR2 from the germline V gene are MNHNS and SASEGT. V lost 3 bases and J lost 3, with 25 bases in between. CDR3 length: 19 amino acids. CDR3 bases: TGTGCCAGCAGTGAGAAAAGATGGAGGGGGGCTTTGAGAACAGATACGCAGTATTTT. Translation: CASSEKRWRGALRTDTQYF.

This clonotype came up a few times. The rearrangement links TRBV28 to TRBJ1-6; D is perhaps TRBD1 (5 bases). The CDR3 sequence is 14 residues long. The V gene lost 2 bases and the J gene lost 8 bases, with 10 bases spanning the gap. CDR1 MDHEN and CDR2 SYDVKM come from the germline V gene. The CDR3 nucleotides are TGTGCCAGCAGTTTACAGGGCAGGGATTCACCCCTCCACTTT. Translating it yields CASSLQGRDSPLHF.

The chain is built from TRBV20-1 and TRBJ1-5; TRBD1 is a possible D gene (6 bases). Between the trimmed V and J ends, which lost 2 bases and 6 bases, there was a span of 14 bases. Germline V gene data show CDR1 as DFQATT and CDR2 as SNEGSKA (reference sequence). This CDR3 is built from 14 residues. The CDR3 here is CSARSNREPQPQHF. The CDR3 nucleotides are TGCAGTGCTAGAAGCAACAGGGAGCCTCAGCCCCAGCATTTT.

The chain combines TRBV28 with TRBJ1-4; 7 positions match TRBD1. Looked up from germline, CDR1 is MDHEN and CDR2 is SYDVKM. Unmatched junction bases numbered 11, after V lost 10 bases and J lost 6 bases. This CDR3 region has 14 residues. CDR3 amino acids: CAIPSDRDDEKLFF. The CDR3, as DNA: TGTGCCATCCCGTCAGACAGGGATGATGAAAAACTGTTTTTT.

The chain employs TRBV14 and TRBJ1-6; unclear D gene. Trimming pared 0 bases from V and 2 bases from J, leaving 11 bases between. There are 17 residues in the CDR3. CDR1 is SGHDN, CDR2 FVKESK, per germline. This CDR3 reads CASSQDLPTAYNSPLHF. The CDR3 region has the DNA TGTGCCAGCAGCCAAGATCTTCCCACCGCCTATAATTCACCCCTCCACTTT.

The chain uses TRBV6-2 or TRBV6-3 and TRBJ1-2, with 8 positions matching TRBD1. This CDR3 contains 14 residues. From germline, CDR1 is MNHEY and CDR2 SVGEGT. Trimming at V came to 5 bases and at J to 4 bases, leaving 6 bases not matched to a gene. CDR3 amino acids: CASSHSTGAYGYTF. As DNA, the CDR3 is TGTGCCAGCAGTCATTCGACAGGGGCCTATGGCTACACCTTC.

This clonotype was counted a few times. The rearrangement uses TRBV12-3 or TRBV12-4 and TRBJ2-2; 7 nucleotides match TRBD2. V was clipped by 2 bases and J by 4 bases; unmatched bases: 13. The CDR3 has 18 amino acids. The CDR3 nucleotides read TGTGCCAGCAGTTTACCTCCCCGGAGACTAGCTGGCACCGGGGAGCTGTTTTTT. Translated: CASSLPPRRLAGTGELFF.

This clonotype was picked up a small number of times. The CDR3 nucleotides are TGTGCCAGCAGCGCCCCCGCGACAGATACGCAGTATTTT. Its translation: CASSAPATDTQYF. The chain links TRBV7-2 to TRBJ2-3, with D uncertain. V was cut by 5 bases and J by 3 bases, with 9 bases left in between. Per the germline V gene, CDR1 is SGHTA and CDR2 is FQGNSA. This CDR3 has 13 residues.

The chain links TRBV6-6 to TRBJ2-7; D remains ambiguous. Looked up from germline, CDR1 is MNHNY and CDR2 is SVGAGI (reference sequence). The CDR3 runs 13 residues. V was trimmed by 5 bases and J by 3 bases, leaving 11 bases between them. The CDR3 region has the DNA TGTGCCAGCAGTGGCGAAGATTACTACGAGCAGTACTTC. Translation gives CASSGEDYYEQYF.

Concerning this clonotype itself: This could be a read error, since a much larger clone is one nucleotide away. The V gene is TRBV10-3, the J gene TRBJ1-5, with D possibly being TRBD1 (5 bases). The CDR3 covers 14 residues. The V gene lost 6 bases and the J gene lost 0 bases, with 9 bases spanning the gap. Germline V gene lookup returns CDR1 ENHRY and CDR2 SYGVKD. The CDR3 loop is CAISTGVSNQPQHF. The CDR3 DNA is TGTGCCATCAGCACAGGCGTTAGCAATCAGCCCCAGCATTTT.

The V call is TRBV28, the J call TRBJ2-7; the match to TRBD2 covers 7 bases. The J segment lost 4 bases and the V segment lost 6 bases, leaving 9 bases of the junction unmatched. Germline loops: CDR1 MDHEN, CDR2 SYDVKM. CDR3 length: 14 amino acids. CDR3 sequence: CASRHAGVGYEQYF. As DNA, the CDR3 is TGTGCCAGCAGACATGCGGGAGTAGGGTACGAGCAGTACTTC.

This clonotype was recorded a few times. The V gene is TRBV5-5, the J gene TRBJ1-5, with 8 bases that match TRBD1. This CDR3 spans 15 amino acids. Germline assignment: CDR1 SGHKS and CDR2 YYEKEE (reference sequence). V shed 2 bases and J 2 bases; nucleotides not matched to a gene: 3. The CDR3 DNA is TGTGCCAGCAGCTTAAAGGGACAGGGCAATCAGCCCCAGCATTTT. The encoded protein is CASSLKGQGNQPQHF.

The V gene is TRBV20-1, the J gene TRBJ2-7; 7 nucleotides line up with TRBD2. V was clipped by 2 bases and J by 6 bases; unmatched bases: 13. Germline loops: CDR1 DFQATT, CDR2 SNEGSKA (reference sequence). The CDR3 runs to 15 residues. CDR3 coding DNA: TGCAGTGCTAGACCAAGCGGGACGACCCTCCTCGAGCAGTACTTC. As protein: CSARPSGTTLLEQYF.